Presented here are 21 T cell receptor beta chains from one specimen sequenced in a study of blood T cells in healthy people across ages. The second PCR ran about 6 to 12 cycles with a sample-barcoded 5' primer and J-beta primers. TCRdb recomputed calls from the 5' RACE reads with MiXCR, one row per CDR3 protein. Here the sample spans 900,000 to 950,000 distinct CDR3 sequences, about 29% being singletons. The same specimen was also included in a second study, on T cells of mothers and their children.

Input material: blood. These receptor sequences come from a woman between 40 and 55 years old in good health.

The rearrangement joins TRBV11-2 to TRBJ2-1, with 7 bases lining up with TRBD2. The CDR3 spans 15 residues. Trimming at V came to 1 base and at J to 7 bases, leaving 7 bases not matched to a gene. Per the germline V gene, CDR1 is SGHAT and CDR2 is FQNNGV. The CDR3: CASSLVRGSRNEQFF. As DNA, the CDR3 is TGTGCCAGCAGCTTAGTGCGCGGGAGCAGGAATGAGCAGTTCTTC.

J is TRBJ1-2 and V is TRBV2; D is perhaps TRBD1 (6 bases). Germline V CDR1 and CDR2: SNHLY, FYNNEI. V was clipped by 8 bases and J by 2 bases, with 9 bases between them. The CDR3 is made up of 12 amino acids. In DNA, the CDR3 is TGTGCCAGCGACGACAGGAACTATGGCTACACCTTC. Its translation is CASDDRNYGYTF.

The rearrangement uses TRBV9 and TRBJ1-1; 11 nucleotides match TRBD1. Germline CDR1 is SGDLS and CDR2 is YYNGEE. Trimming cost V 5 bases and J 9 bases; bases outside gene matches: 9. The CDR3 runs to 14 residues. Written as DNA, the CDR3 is TGTGCCAGCAGTCCTGGACAGGGGGCGATCCAAGCTTTCTTT. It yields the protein CASSPGQGAIQAFF.

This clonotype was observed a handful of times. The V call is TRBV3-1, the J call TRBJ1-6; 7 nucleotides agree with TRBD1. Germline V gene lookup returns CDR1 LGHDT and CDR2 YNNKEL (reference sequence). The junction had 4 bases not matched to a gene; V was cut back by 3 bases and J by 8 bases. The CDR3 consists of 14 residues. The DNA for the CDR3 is TGTGCCAGCAGCCACAGACAGGGACATTCACCCCTCCACTTT. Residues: CASSHRQGHSPLHF.

The CDR3 spells CASIDPGQGYGYTF. The CDR3, as DNA: TGTGCCAGCATTGATCCGGGACAGGGATATGGCTACACCTTC. The V gene is TRBV12-3 or TRBV12-4, the J gene TRBJ1-2; 9 positions agree with TRBD1. The V gene end was trimmed by 7 bases and the J gene end by 5 bases; junction bases not matched to a gene: 8. The CDR3 is 14 amino acids.

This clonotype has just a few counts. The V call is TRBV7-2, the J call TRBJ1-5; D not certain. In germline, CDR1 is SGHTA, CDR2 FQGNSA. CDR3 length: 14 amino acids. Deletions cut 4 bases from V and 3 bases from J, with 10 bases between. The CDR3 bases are TGTGCCAGCAGCTCAATGGGGATCAATCAGCCCCAGCATTTT. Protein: CASSSMGINQPQHF.

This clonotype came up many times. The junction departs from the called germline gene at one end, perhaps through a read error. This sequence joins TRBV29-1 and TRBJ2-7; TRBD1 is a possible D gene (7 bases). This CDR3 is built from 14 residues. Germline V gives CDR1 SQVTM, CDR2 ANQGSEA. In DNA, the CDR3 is TGCAGTGTTGGAGGGGGCGGTTCCTCCTACGAGCAGTACTTC. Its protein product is CSVGGGGSSYEQYF.

The CDR3 DNA is TGCAGTGCTAGGAAGAGGTGTAGCACTGAAGCTTTCTTT. Its protein is CSARKRCSTEAFF. The chain uses TRBV20-1 and TRBJ1-1, with D unresolved. The V end was cut by 3 bases, the J end by 4 bases, with 12 bases between. The germline gives CDR1 DFQATT, CDR2 SNEGSKA (reference sequence). The CDR3 extends over 13 amino acids.

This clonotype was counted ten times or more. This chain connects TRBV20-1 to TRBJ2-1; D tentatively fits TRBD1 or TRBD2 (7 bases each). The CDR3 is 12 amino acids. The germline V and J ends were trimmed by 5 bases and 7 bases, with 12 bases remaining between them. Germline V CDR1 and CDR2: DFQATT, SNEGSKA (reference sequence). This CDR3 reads CSADREGNEQFF. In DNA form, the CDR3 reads TGCAGTGCTGACAGGGAGGGAAATGAGCAGTTCTTC.

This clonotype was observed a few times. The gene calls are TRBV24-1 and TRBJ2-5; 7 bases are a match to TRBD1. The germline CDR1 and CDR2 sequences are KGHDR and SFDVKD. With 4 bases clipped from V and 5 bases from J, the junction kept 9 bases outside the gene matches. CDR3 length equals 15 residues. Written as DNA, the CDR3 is TGTGCCACCAGTGAAACGACAGGGAGTCGGGAGACCCAGTACTTC. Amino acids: CATSETTGSRETQYF.

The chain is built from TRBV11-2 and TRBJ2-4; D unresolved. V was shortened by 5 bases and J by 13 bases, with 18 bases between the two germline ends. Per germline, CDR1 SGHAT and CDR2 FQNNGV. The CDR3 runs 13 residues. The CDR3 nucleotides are TGTGCCAGCAGCAAGCTAACCTCCTACGGGCAGTACTTC. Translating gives CASSKLTSYGQYF.

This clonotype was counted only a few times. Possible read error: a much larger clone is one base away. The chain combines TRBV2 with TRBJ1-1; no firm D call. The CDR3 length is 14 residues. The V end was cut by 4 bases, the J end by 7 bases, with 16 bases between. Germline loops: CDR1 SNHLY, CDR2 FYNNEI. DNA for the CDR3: TGTGCCAGCAGTGGAAAAGGGCAGCTAGTTGAAGCTTTCTTT. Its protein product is CASSGKGQLVEAFF.

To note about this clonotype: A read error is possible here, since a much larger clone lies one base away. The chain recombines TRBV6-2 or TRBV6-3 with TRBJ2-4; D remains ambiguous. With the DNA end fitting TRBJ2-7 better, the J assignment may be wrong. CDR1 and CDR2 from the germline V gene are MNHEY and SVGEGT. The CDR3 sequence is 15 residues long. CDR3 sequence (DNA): TGTGCCGGCAGTTCGTATTCGGGTAGGCCGGGCGAGCAGTACTTC. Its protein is CAGSSYSGRPGEQYF.

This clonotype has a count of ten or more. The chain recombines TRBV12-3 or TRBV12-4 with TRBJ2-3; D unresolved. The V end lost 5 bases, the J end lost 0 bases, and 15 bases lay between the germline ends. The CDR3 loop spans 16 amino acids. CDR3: CASSPPRLNSTDTQYF. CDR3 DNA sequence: TGTGCCAGCAGTCCCCCGAGGCTAAATAGCACAGATACGCAGTATTTT.

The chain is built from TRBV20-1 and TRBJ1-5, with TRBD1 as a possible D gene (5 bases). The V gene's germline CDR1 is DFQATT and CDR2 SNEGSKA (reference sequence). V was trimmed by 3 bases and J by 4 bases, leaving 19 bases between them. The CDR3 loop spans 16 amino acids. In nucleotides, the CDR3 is TGCAGTGCTAGCGAGCCCAGGACATCAATTAATCAGCCCCAGCATTTT. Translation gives CSASEPRTSINQPQHF.

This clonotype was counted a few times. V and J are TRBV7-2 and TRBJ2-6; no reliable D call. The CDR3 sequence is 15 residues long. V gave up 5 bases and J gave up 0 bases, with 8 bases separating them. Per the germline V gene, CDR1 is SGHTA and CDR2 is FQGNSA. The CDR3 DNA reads TGTGCCAGCAGCATCGCCAACTCTGGGGCCAACGTCCTGACTTTC. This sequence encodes CASSIANSGANVLTF.

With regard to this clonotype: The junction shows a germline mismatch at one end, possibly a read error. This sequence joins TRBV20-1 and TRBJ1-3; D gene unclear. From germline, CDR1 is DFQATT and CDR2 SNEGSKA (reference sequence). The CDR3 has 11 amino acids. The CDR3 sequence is CSAGNGDTIYF. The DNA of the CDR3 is TGCAGTGCTGGCAATGGAGACACCATATATTTT.

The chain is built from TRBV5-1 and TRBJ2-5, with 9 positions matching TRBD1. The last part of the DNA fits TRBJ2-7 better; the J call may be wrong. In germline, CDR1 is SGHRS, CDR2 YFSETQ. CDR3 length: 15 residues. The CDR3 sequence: CASSLGGTGIDEQYF. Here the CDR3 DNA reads TGCGCCAGCAGCTTAGGCGGGACAGGGATTGACGAGCAGTACTTC.

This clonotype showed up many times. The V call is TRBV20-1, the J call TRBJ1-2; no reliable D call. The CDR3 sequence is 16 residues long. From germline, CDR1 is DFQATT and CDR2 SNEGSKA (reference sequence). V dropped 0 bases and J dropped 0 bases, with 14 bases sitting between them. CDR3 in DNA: TGCAGTGCTAGAGATCTGTTGGACGCAGCTAACTATGGCTACACCTTC. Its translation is CSARDLLDAANYGYTF.

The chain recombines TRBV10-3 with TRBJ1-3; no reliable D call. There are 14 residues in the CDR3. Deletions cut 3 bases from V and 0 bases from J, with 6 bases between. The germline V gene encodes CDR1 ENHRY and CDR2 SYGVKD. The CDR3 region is CAISDGSSGNTIYF. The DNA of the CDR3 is TGTGCCATCAGTGATGGAAGCTCTGGAAACACCATATATTTT.

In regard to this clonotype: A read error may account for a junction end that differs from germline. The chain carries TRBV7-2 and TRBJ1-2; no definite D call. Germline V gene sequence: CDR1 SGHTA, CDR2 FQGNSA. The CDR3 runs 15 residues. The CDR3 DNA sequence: TGTGCCAGCAGCTTCTCGGCAGGCCTGGGGTATGACTACACCTTC. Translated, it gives CASSFSAGLGYDYTF.